The 5 T cell receptor beta chains in this list originate from one sample, sequenced in a study of blood T cell repertoires in COVID-19. The assay was immunoSEQ multiplex PCR, and TCRdb's table has in-frame clones only and misses some. This sample carries some 110,000 clones, about 83% of them seen once, and the ten largest clones take about 5.4%. The sample consisted of peripheral blood. Receptor source: a human donor in a cohort sampled during active COVID-19.

This clone occurred once. The chain's CDR3 is CASSQPGTSGRFHEQYF. In DNA, the CDR3 is TGTGCCAGCAGCCAGCCTGGGACTAGCGGGAGATTCCACGAGCAGTACTTC. The J gene is TRBJ2-7, the V gene TRBV3-1 (or the pseudogene TRBV3-2), with TRBD2 matching 14 bases. The J segment lost 5 bases and the V segment lost 3 bases, leaving 9 bases of the junction unmatched. The germline V gene encodes CDR1 LGHDT and CDR2 YNNKEL (reference sequence). The CDR3 runs 17 residues.

As DNA, the CDR3 is TGTGCCAGCAGCTTACGGGACAGGTCCTACGAGCAGTACTTC. Its translation is CASSLRDRSYEQYF. The rearrangement links TRBV7-9 to TRBJ2-7; 8 positions agree with TRBD1. The CDR3 is 14 amino acids. The germline gives CDR1 SEHNR, CDR2 FQNEAQ (reference sequence). The junction had 1 base not matched to a gene; V was cut back by 2 bases and J by 1 base.

The V and J genes are TRBV15 and TRBJ1-2; 8 bases align to TRBD1. V was pared by 3 bases and J by 3 bases, with 3 bases of the junction left unmatched. The CDR3 covers 14 residues. Germline values: CDR1 LNHNV, CDR2 YYDKDF (reference sequence). CDR3 region: CATSRKTGDYGYTF. CDR3 bases: TGTGCCACCAGCAGGAAGACAGGGGACTATGGCTACACCTTC.

This chain joins TRBV30 and TRBJ1-2; no clear D. Trimming removed 2 bases from V and 4 bases from J, with 8 bases in between. Germline V gives CDR1 GTSNPN, CDR2 SVGIG (reference sequence). The CDR3 is 12 residues long. The CDR3 region is CAWSLTVYGYTF. CDR3 sequence (DNA): TGTGCCTGGAGTCTTACGGTCTATGGCTACACCTTC.

The chain links TRBV6-6 to TRBJ2-1, with 9 bases identical to TRBD2. CDR1 and CDR2 (germline): MNHNY, SVGAGI (reference sequence). Trimming cost V 2 bases and J 8 bases; bases outside gene matches: 7. The CDR3 consists of 15 residues. This CDR3 reads CASSYMPSGMHEQFF. CDR3 coding DNA: TGTGCCAGCAGTTACATGCCTAGCGGGATGCATGAGCAGTTCTTC.